These 18 T cell receptor beta chains were sequenced from one sample in a study of CD8 T cells in ankylosing spondylitis. TCRdb fed the 5' RACE reads into MiXCR, producing one record per CDR3 protein. This table holds 240,000 or so distinct CDR3 sequences, about 10% found once. Sequencing was done on a sample of blood, either unsorted or a sorted T cell fraction (not recorded which). Receptors were obtained from a male donor with ankylosing spondylitis or in good health (not recorded which).

This clonotype was seen many times. The V gene is TRBV5-1, the J gene TRBJ1-3; D remains unclear. This CDR3 has 16 residues. Trimming left V 1 base short and J 0 bases short, with 11 bases between. Germline V gene sequence: CDR1 SGHRS, CDR2 YFSETQ. In DNA form, the CDR3 reads TGCGCCAGCAGCTTGTTAAACGGGATCTCTGGAAACACCATATATTTT. It translates to CASSLLNGISGNTIYF.

This clonotype came up many times. The genes are TRBV20-1 and TRBJ1-2, with a weak D call TRBD1 (5 bases). Trimming pared 5 bases from V and 1 base from J, leaving 14 bases between. The CDR3 consists of 14 residues. In germline, CDR1 is DFQATT, CDR2 SNEGSKA (reference sequence). The CDR3 sequence is CSAYRDVINYGYTF. The CDR3 DNA is TGCAGTGCTTACCGGGACGTAATTAACTATGGCTACACCTTC.

This sequence joins TRBV5-1 and TRBJ2-1, with a possible D match to TRBD1 (6 bases). V lost 1 base and J lost 5, with 13 bases in between. The CDR3 length is 15 residues. The germline CDR1 and CDR2 sequences are SGHRS and YFSETQ. The CDR3 nucleotides are TGCGCCAGCAGCTTGTCACAGGGAACAAACAATGAGCAGTTCTTC. It yields the protein CASSLSQGTNNEQFF.

The chain uses TRBV19 and TRBJ1-2; 7 bases fit TRBD1. Germline assignment: CDR1 LNHDA and CDR2 SQIVND (reference sequence). The CDR3 is 14 amino acids. J gave up 4 bases and V 1 base, and 3 bases lay outside the gene matches. The CDR3 coding sequence is TGTGCCAGTAGTATAGCGGCAGGGGGCTATGGCTACACCTTC. Its translation is CASSIAAGGYGYTF.

This clonotype was picked up many times. The V gene is TRBV12-3 or TRBV12-4, the J gene TRBJ2-7; a weak D match, TRBD2 (6 bases). V was clipped by 6 bases and J by 9 bases, with 15 bases between them. The CDR3 runs 12 residues. CDR3 loop: CASRGDLITQYF. CDR3 DNA: TGTGCCAGCAGGGGGGACTTGATAACGCAGTACTTC.

This clonotype was detected only a few times. The chain is built from TRBV7-9 and TRBJ1-3; 7 bases line up with TRBD1. V shed 7 bases, J shed 0 bases, and the junction held 9 bases outside the gene matches. Germline loops: CDR1 SEHNR, CDR2 FQNEAQ (reference sequence). The CDR3 sequence is 16 residues long. Here the CDR3 DNA reads TGTGCCAGCACACCCACAGGGGCCGTCTCTGGAAACACCATATATTTT. This sequence encodes CASTPTGAVSGNTIYF. The full variable domain, with the rest looked up from reference TRBV7-9 and TRBJ1-3, is DTGVSQNPRHKITKRGQNVTFRCDPISEHNRLYWYRQTLGQGPEFLTYFQNEAQLEKSRLLSDRFSAERPKGSFSTLEIQRTEQGDSAMYLCASTPTGAVSGNTIYFGEGSWLTVV.

The rearrangement uses TRBV28 and TRBJ2-5; 7 nucleotides align to TRBD2. CDR3 size: 16 residues. V lost 2 bases, J lost 2 bases, and 8 bases stayed unmatched. Germline V gene data show CDR1 as MDHEN and CDR2 as SYDVKM. The CDR3 sequence is CASSLGPSGMQETQYF. The CDR3, as DNA: TGTGCCAGCAGTTTAGGTCCGAGCGGGATGCAAGAGACCCAGTACTTC.

This clonotype was seen at least ten times. The chain joins TRBV5-1 to TRBJ2-5; D is unclear. The germline CDR1 and CDR2 sequences are SGHRS and YFSETQ. The CDR3 sequence is 14 residues long. V lost 1 base and J lost 1, with 8 bases in between. Here the CDR3 DNA reads TGCGCCAGCAGCTTGAGCCAGGCCCAAGAGACCCAGTACTTC. It translates to CASSLSQAQETQYF.

V gene TRBV4-2 combines with J gene TRBJ2-1, with D tentatively TRBD1 or TRBD2 (5 bases each). Trimming took off 3 bases at V and 7 bases at J, with 16 bases between the two ends. The germline CDR1 and CDR2 sequences are LGHNA and YNFKEQ. The CDR3 has 15 residues. CDR3 sequence: CASSQGPRPDNEQFF. The CDR3, as DNA: TGTGCCAGCAGCCAGGGACCCCGGCCGGATAATGAGCAGTTCTTC.

The V gene is TRBV20-1, the J gene TRBJ1-1; 10 bases are a match to TRBD1. The CDR3 length is 17 residues. Germline V gene data show CDR1 as DFQATT and CDR2 as SNEGSKA (reference sequence). The V segment lost 6 bases and the J segment 4 bases; nucleotides outside the gene matches: 17. CDR3 amino acids: CSATLFGGQGFFTEAFF. In nucleotides, the CDR3 is TGCAGTGCCACCCTTTTTGGGGGACAGGGGTTTTTCACTGAAGCTTTCTTT.

The table lists this clonotype with many counts. V usage is TRBV15 and J usage is TRBJ2-1; 11 bases are shared with TRBD1. The J segment lost 4 bases and the V segment lost 0 bases, leaving 2 bases of the junction unmatched. The CDR3 is 16 amino acids. Per the germline V gene, CDR1 is LNHNV and CDR2 is YYDKDF (reference sequence). As DNA, the CDR3 is TGTGCCACCAGCAGAGACGGACAGGGGGCGTACAATGAGCAGTTCTTC. Its protein product is CATSRDGQGAYNEQFF.

Of note for this clonotype: Just one base apart from a much larger clone, this may be a read error. V is TRBV20-1 and J is TRBJ2-3; TRBD2 aligns across 12 bases. V shed 7 bases, J shed 4 bases, and the junction held 9 bases outside the gene matches. The CDR3 loop spans 15 amino acids. Germline assignment: CDR1 DFQATT and CDR2 SNEGSKA (reference sequence). Here the CDR3 DNA reads TGCAGTGTCCAGAAGGCTAGCGGGGGGGCAGATACGCAGTATTTT. Residues: CSVQKASGGADTQYF.

This clonotype was found many times. The genes are TRBV5-1 and TRBJ1-2, with 7 bases matching TRBD1. Germline trimming cut 4 bases from V and 3 bases from J; bases unmatched to any gene: 3. The length of the CDR3 is 13 residues. Germline V CDR1 and CDR2: SGHRS, YFSETQ. The CDR3 loop is CASSRGGDYGYTF. CDR3 sequence (DNA): TGCGCCAGCAGCCGAGGGGGCGACTATGGCTACACCTTC.

The rearrangement links TRBV13 to TRBJ2-5; TRBD2 matches at 12 bases. Germline CDR1 PRHDT, CDR2 FYEKMQ (reference sequence). The CDR3 covers 18 residues. Germline trimming cut 4 bases from V and 5 bases from J; bases unmatched to any gene: 14. The CDR3 nucleotides are TGTGCCAGCAGCTCAAGGGGGACTAGCGGGCCTATGAAGGAGACCCAGTACTTC. The encoded protein is CASSSRGTSGPMKETQYF.

There are many counts of this clonotype. The chain links TRBV20-1 to TRBJ1-1; D possibly corresponds to TRBD1 (5 bases). CDR1 is DFQATT and CDR2 is SNEGSKA in the germline V gene (reference sequence). The CDR3 has 13 amino acids. V lost 6 bases and J lost 5, with 16 bases in between. Here the CDR3 DNA reads TGCAGTGCAACGGGACCCCGGGGGACTGAAGCTTTCTTT. It yields the protein CSATGPRGTEAFF.

This clonotype showed up just a few times. This sequence joins TRBV12-3 or TRBV12-4 and TRBJ2-2, with 9 bases aligning to TRBD2. Trimming cost V 4 bases and J 1 base; bases outside gene matches: 4. This CDR3 comprises 16 residues. The CDR3 loop reads CASSSNSGGNTGELFF. CDR3 bases: TGTGCCAGCAGTTCGAATAGCGGGGGGAACACCGGGGAGCTGTTTTTT.

There are many counts of this clonotype. The rearrangement uses TRBV10-3 and TRBJ2-1, with 7 bases fitting TRBD2. This CDR3 contains 14 residues. CDR1 is ENHRY and CDR2 is SYGVKD in the germline V gene. J gave up 8 bases and V 6 bases, and 10 bases lay outside the gene matches. CDR3 coding DNA: TGTGCCATCAGGGCCGACTCGGCGGGGGATGAGCAGTTCTTC. As protein: CAIRADSAGDEQFF.

The table lists this clonotype with many counts. J is TRBJ2-3 and V is TRBV20-1; a weak D match, TRBD1 (6 bases). V lost 4 bases and J 2 bases, leaving 13 bases between the germline ends. CDR3 size: 14 residues. CDR1 is DFQATT and CDR2 is SNEGSKA in the germline V gene (reference sequence). CDR3 coding DNA: TGCAGTGCTACGGGACAAACATTCACAGATACGCAGTATTTT. The encoded protein is CSATGQTFTDTQYF.